The rows below give T cell receptor beta chains drawn from one sample of a study of blood T cell repertoires in COVID-19. Data came from immunoSEQ multiplex PCR; TCRdb stores just in-frame clones and leaves some out. Seen here are under 350,000 clones, approximately 90% observed once, and the top ten hold about 4.6%. Material for sequencing was peripheral blood. These receptors were obtained from a man aged 35-49 years with acute or convalescent COVID-19. Both conserved end residues are part of each CDR3. Fields, in order: J gene, D gene, V gene, clone size, CDR3 protein, CDR3 DNA. The D gene is left open where the match is weak. A clone size is listed for some rows: how often the clone was seen (once, few, many), or a class if it is expanded.

j_call: TRBJ1-1; d_call: .; v_call: TRBV5-4; clone_size: .; cdr3_aa: CASSLTEGLHTEAFF; cdr3_nt: TGTGCCAGCAGCTTGACGGAGGGATTGCACACTGAAGCTTTCTTT
j_call: TRBJ1-6; d_call: .; v_call: TRBV6-5; clone_size: .; cdr3_aa: CASSYVQGYNSPLHF; cdr3_nt: TGTGCCAGCAGTTACGTGCAGGGGTATAATTCACCCCTCCACTTT
j_call: TRBJ1-2; d_call: TRBD1; v_call: TRBV18; clone_size: .; cdr3_aa: CASSRGDRQGGGYTF; cdr3_nt: TGTGCCAGCTCACGGGGGGACCGACAGGGTGGTGGCTACACCTTC
j_call: TRBJ1-1; d_call: TRBD1; v_call: TRBV24-1; clone_size: .; cdr3_aa: CATSDLFSGGNTEAFF; cdr3_nt: TGTGCCACCAGTGATTTGTTTTCAGGGGGGAACACTGAAGCTTTCTTT
j_call: TRBJ2-1; d_call: .; v_call: TRBV12-3/TRBV12-4; clone_size: .; cdr3_aa: CASSSYRVQEQFF; cdr3_nt: TGTGCCAGCAGTTCGTACAGGGTGCAGGAGCAGTTCTTC
j_call: TRBJ1-4; d_call: TRBD1; v_call: TRBV7-2; clone_size: .; cdr3_aa: CASSSPGGWEKLFF; cdr3_nt: TGTGCCAGCAGCTCCCCAGGGGGCTGGGAAAAACTGTTTTTT
j_call: TRBJ1-6; d_call: .; v_call: TRBV6-1; clone_size: .; cdr3_aa: CASSEESPLHF; cdr3_nt: TGTGCCAGCAGTGAGGAGTCACCCCTCCACTTT
j_call: TRBJ1-1; d_call: .; v_call: TRBV3-1/TRBV3-2; clone_size: .; cdr3_aa: CASSQDWRETEAFF; cdr3_nt: TGTGCCAGCAGCCAAGACTGGAGGGAGACTGAAGCTTTCTTT
j_call: TRBJ2-3; d_call: .; v_call: TRBV7-5; clone_size: once; cdr3_aa: CAWAGDTDTQYF; cdr3_nt: TGTGCCTGGGCGGGGGACACAGATACGCAGTATTTT
j_call: TRBJ1-5; d_call: .; v_call: TRBV2; clone_size: .; cdr3_aa: CASSEDWGDQPQHF; cdr3_nt: TGTGCCAGCAGTGAAGACTGGGGAGATCAGCCCCAGCATTTT
j_call: TRBJ1-2; d_call: .; v_call: TRBV3-1/TRBV3-2; clone_size: few; cdr3_aa: CASSQGVGRYYYGGYTF; cdr3_nt: TGTGCCAGCAGCCAAGGGGTCGGTAGGTACTACTACGGTGGCTACACCTTC
j_call: TRBJ2-3; d_call: .; v_call: TRBV10-1; clone_size: .; cdr3_aa: CASSPHKSTDTQYF; cdr3_nt: TGCGCCAGCAGTCCTCACAAAAGCACAGATACGCAGTATTTT
j_call: TRBJ2-5; d_call: TRBD2; v_call: TRBV3-1/TRBV3-2; clone_size: .; cdr3_aa: CASSQWSSGGSKTQYF; cdr3_nt: TGTGCCAGCAGCCAGTGGTCTAGCGGGGGTTCCAAGACCCAGTACTTC
j_call: TRBJ1-4; d_call: .; v_call: TRBV5-1; clone_size: .; cdr3_aa: CASSLDRAYEKLFF; cdr3_nt: TGCGCCAGCAGCTTGGACAGGGCGTATGAAAAACTGTTTTTT
j_call: TRBJ1-2; d_call: .; v_call: TRBV18; clone_size: .; cdr3_aa: CASSPSGSNEQGYTF; cdr3_nt: TGTGCCAGCTCACCATCAGGCAGCAATGAGCAAGGCTACACCTTC
j_call: TRBJ1-2; d_call: .; v_call: TRBV3-1/TRBV3-2; clone_size: .; cdr3_aa: CASSQEGAHRVHYGYTF; cdr3_nt: TGTGCCAGCAGCCAAGAGGGAGCCCACAGGGTTCACTATGGCTACACCTTC
j_call: TRBJ2-7; d_call: .; v_call: TRBV6-1; clone_size: .; cdr3_aa: CASSEAARTNEQYF; cdr3_nt: TGTGCCAGCAGTGAAGCGGCTAGGACAAACGAGCAGTACTTC
j_call: TRBJ1-6; d_call: .; v_call: TRBV18; clone_size: .; cdr3_aa: CASSPGLAENSPLHF; cdr3_nt: TGTGCCAGCTCACCAGGGTTAGCAGAAAATTCACCCCTCCACTTT
j_call: TRBJ2-3; d_call: TRBD2; v_call: TRBV2; clone_size: .; cdr3_aa: CAATGTSGGGSTDTQYF; cdr3_nt: TGTGCCGCAACCGGGACTAGCGGGGGGGGGAGCACAGATACGCAGTATTTT
j_call: TRBJ1-6; d_call: .; v_call: TRBV2; clone_size: .; cdr3_aa: CATTLLSQGLLTLHF; cdr3_nt: TGTGCCACCACCCTGCTAAGTCAGGGGCTACTCACACTCCACTTT
j_call: TRBJ1-5; d_call: .; v_call: TRBV4-1; clone_size: .; cdr3_aa: CASSQEIAGKEQPQHF; cdr3_nt: TGCGCCAGCAGCCAAGAGATTGCAGGGAAAGAACAGCCCCAGCATTTT
j_call: TRBJ1-2; d_call: TRBD1; v_call: TRBV14; clone_size: .; cdr3_aa: CASSGRDRAYGYTF; cdr3_nt: TGTGCCAGCAGCGGTCGGGACAGGGCCTATGGCTACACCTTC
j_call: TRBJ1-6; d_call: TRBD1; v_call: TRBV18; clone_size: .; cdr3_aa: CASSPRTGGSYNSPLHF; cdr3_nt: TGTGCCAGCTCACCACGAACAGGGGGTTCGTATAATTCACCCCTCCACTTT
j_call: TRBJ2-1; d_call: .; v_call: TRBV2; clone_size: .; cdr3_aa: CASRGTQGFLYNEQFF; cdr3_nt: TGTGCCAGCAGGGGAACCCAGGGGTTTCTCTACAATGAGCAGTTCTTC
j_call: TRBJ1-2; d_call: TRBD1; v_call: TRBV27; clone_size: .; cdr3_aa: CASSLWAGGGYTF; cdr3_nt: TGTGCCAGCAGTTTATGGGCAGGGGGTGGCTACACCTTC
j_call: TRBJ2-3; d_call: .; v_call: TRBV11-2; clone_size: .; cdr3_aa: CASSLVEGVSDTQYF; cdr3_nt: TGTGCCAGCAGCCTTGTGGAGGGTGTGTCAGATACGCAGTATTTT